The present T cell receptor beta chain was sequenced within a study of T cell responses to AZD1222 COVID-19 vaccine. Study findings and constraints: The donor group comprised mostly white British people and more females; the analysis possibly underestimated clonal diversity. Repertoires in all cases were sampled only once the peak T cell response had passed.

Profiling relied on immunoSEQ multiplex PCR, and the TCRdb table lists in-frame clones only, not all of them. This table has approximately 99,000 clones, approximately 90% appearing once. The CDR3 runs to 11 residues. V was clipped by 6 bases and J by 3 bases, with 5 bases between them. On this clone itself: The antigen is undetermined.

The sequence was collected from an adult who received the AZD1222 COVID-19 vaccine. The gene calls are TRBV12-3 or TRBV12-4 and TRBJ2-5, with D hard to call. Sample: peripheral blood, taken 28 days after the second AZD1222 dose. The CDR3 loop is CASSLEETQYF. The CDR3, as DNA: TGTGCCAGCAGCCTCGAAGAGACCCAGTACTTC.